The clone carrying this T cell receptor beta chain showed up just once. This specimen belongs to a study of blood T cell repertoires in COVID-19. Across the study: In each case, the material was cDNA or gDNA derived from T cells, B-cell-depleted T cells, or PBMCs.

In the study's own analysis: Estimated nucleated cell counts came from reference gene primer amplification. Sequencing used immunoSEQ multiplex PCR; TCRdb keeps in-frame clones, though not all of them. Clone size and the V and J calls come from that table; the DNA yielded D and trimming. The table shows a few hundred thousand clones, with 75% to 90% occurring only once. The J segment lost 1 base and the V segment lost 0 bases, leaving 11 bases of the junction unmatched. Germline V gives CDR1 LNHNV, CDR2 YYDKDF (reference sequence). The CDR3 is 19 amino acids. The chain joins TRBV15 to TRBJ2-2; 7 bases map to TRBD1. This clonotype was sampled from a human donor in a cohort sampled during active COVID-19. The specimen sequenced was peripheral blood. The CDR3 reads CATSRDFRQGVENTGELFF. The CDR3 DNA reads TGTGCCACCAGCAGAGATTTCAGACAGGGAGTGGAGAACACCGGGGAGCTGTTTTTT. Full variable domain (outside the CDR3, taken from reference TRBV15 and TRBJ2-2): DAMVIQNPRYQVTQFGKPVTLSCSQTLNHNVMYWYQQKSSQAPKLLFHYYDKDFNNEADTPDNFQSRRPNTSFCFLDIRSPGLGDTAMYLCATSRDFRQGVENTGELFFGEGSRLTVL.